The present entry profiles one T cell receptor (beta chain) with its context. The data derive from a study of blood T cell repertoires in COVID-19. The germline V gene encodes CDR1 MNHEY and CDR2 SVGEGT. The CDR3 is made up of 16 amino acids. Trimming pared 2 bases from V and 6 bases from J, leaving 16 bases between. Produced via immunoSEQ multiplex PCR; TCRdb's table is partial and in-frame only. The sample includes tens of thousands of clones, just under 85% of them seen just once. Sequencing was carried out using peripheral blood. The genes are TRBV6-2 or TRBV6-3 and TRBJ2-2, with D tentatively TRBD2 (5 bases). The sequence was obtained from a man aged 65 to 85 with acute or convalescent COVID-19. The CDR3 spells CASSYPGVKKAGELFF. CDR3 coding DNA: TGTGCCAGCAGTTACCCCGGGGTGAAAAAGGCCGGGGAGCTGTTTTTT.